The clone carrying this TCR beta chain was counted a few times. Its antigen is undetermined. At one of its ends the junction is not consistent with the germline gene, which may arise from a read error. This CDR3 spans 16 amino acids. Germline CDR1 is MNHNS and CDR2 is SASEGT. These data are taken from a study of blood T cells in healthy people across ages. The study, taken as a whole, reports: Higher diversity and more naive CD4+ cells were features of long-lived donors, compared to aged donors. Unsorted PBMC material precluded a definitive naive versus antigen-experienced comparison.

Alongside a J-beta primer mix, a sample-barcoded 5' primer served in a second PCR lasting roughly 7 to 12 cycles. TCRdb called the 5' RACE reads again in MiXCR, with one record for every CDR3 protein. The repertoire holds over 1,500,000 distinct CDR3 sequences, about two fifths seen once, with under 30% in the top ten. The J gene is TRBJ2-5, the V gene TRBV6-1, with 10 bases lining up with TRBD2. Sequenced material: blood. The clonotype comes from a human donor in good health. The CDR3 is CASSEALAGVGETQYF. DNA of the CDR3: TGTGCCAGTAGTGAAGCTCTAGCGGGGGTCGGTGAGACCCAGTACTTC.